The text below deals with one T cell receptor beta chain. These data belong to a study of cytomegalovirus exposure and HLA in healthy donors. 60 Vbeta and 13 Jbeta primers were used in PCR. TCRdb's copy holds only in-frame clones and misses some; the assay was immunoSEQ multiplex PCR. Of about 160,000 clones detected, approximately 80% appear once; the ten largest clones hold roughly 9.7%. The sequence came from a man between 18 and 35 years old in good health and CMV-seropositive. Sequencing was performed on PBMCs.

Here the CDR3 reads CASSSGTGDEQYF. Written as DNA, the CDR3 is TGTGCCAGCAGCTCAGGGACGGGGGACGAGCAGTACTTC. The gene calls are TRBV7-9 and TRBJ2-7, with D perhaps TRBD2 (6 bases). Germline assignment: CDR1 SEHNR and CDR2 FQNEAQ (reference sequence). The CDR3 extends over 13 amino acids. Trimming cost V 4 bases and J 5 bases, with 12 bases left between them.